This record covers a single TCR beta chain. This sample includes further DNA sequences coding for the same CDR3. Under the authors' procedure: Reference gene primer amplification gave estimated nucleated cell counts. Measured with immunoSEQ multiplex PCR; TCRdb has only the in-frame clones, and not every one. For V, J and clone size, that table is used; D and trimming come from the DNA. The repertoire consists of approximately 300,000 clones, with 85% occurring once and the leading ten covering approximately 1.9%. Individuals drawn from about 26 US areas were roughly 18 to 95 years old. This sample was included in a study of blood T cell repertoires in COVID-19. The CDR3 has 12 amino acids. Germline V gene sequence: CDR1 SGHTA, CDR2 FQGTGA. The V gene lost 5 bases and the J gene lost 2 bases, with 5 bases spanning the gap.

What was sequenced was PBMCs or T cells enriched from blood (not recorded which). This chain uses TRBV7-3 with TRBJ2-3, with D unclear. The source is a woman in her thirties who had been exposed to COVID-19. This chain's CDR3 is CASSPYTDTQYF. For the CDR3, the DNA is TGTGCCAGCAGCCCTTACACAGATACGCAGTATTTT.